A single sample gave rise to the 19 T cell receptor beta chains below, sequenced in a study of blood T cell repertoires in COVID-19. This table comes from immunoSEQ multiplex PCR, and its TCRdb copy is limited to in-frame clones, with some not included. Counted here are under 45,000 clones, 70% to 80% occurring once; the ten biggest clones make up roughly 29%. Sequencing was performed on peripheral blood. The receptors shown here come from an older man with acute or convalescent COVID-19.

This chain uses TRBV12-5 with TRBJ1-2; maybe TRBD1 (5 bases). Per the germline V gene, CDR1 is LGHNT and CDR2 is FRNRAP. The CDR3 consists of 12 residues. The V end lost 6 bases, the J end lost 8 bases, and 13 bases lay between the germline ends. The CDR3 spells CASGTLQEGYTF. The CDR3 DNA is TGTGCTAGTGGGACATTACAGGAGGGCTACACCTTC.

This chain links TRBV11-2 with TRBJ1-4, with D maybe TRBD1 (5 bases). In germline, CDR1 is SGHAT, CDR2 FQNNGV. This CDR3 is 13 amino acids long. V lost 5 bases and J 5 bases, leaving 9 bases between the germline ends. CDR3 nucleotide sequence: TGTGCCAGCAGCGACCGACAGAATGAAAAACTGTTTTTT. This gives the protein CASSDRQNEKLFF.

V is TRBV6-5 and J is TRBJ1-1, with TRBD1 matching over 7 bases. Per the germline V gene, CDR1 is MNHEY and CDR2 is SVGAGI. This CDR3 is built from 14 residues. The ends lost 11 bases at V and 3 bases at J; junction bases unmatched: 12. This CDR3 is CAVRQGVGYTEAFF. In DNA form, the CDR3 reads TGTGCCGTCCGGCAGGGGGTTGGGTACACTGAAGCTTTCTTT.

This clone was detected once. This chain connects TRBV2 to TRBJ2-2, with 7 positions matching TRBD2. Trimming cost V 4 bases and J 3 bases; bases outside gene matches: 5. Germline loops: CDR1 SNHLY, CDR2 FYNNEI. CDR3 length: 15 amino acids. This CDR3 reads CASSVGGGYTGELFF. The CDR3, as DNA: TGTGCCAGCAGTGTAGGCGGGGGTTACACCGGGGAGCTGTTTTTT.

This clone is medium-sized (0.01 to 0.1%) within its sample. The rearrangement links TRBV15 to TRBJ1-2; D is perhaps TRBD1 (6 bases). The CDR3 runs 15 residues. The V end lost 0 bases, the J end lost 5 bases, and 13 bases lay between the germline ends. Germline loops: CDR1 LNHNV, CDR2 YYDKDF (reference sequence). CDR3 DNA: TGTGCCACCAGCAGAGATCGGGCCAGGGGATATGGCTACACCTTC. It translates to CATSRDRARGYGYTF.

The chain uses TRBV4-2 and TRBJ2-1, with 12 positions matching TRBD2. Germline assignment: CDR1 LGHNA and CDR2 YNFKEQ. The CDR3 totals 16 residues. V was pared by 1 base and J by 5 bases, with 3 bases of the junction left unmatched. CDR3 DNA sequence: TGTGCCAGCAGCCAAGCACTAGCGGGGGGCGACAATGAGCAGTTCTTC. It yields the protein CASSQALAGGDNEQFF.

This clone turned up a few times. The chain employs TRBV18 and TRBJ1-5, with TRBD1 matching over 9 bases. V was clipped by 5 bases and J by 5 bases; unmatched bases: 4. The CDR3 is 14 amino acids. Germline values: CDR1 KGHSH, CDR2 LQKENI. As DNA, the CDR3 is TGTGCCAGCTCATCGGGACAGGGTCATCAGCCCCAGCATTTT. Encoded protein: CASSSGQGHQPQHF.

In nucleotides, the CDR3 is TGTGCCAGCAGCTCAGGGGCAGGGTTCTATAATTCACCCCTCCACTTT. It is translated as CASSSGAGFYNSPLHF. The chain is built from TRBV7-9 and TRBJ1-6, with D possibly matching TRBD1 (6 bases). The germline V and J ends were trimmed by 4 bases and 3 bases, with 13 bases remaining between them. The CDR3 loop spans 16 amino acids. Germline CDR1 SEHNR, CDR2 FQNEAQ (reference sequence).

The chain employs TRBV19 and TRBJ2-7; 7 bases are shared with TRBD2. CDR1 and CDR2 from the germline V gene are LNHDA and SQIVND (reference sequence). The junction had 4 bases not matched to a gene; V was cut back by 5 bases and J by 0 bases. The CDR3 covers 14 residues. The CDR3 protein is CASSWREPSYEQYF. Written as DNA, the CDR3 is TGTGCCAGTAGTTGGCGGGAGCCCTCCTACGAGCAGTACTTC.

The rearrangement links TRBV11-3 to TRBJ1-3; D ambiguous. V lost 5 bases to trimming and J lost 4 bases, with 15 bases between them. Germline CDR1 reads SGHNT; CDR2 reads YENEEA. CDR3 length: 15 residues. CDR3 sequence reads: CASSAGGLSGNTIYF. DNA for the CDR3: TGTGCCAGCAGCGCTGGAGGGCTTAGCGGAAACACCATATATTTT.

J is TRBJ1-3 and V is TRBV6-5; no definite D call. CDR1 is MNHEY and CDR2 is SVGAGI in the germline V gene. This CDR3 has 15 residues. With 8 bases removed from V and 0 bases from J, the gap between germline ends came to 14 bases. CDR3 amino acids: CASRDNFHSGNTIYF. CDR3 nucleotides: TGTGCCAGCCGGGATAATTTTCACTCTGGAAACACCATATATTTT.

This clone was counted a few times. This chain uses TRBV5-6 with TRBJ1-4, with TRBD1 matching over 7 bases. This CDR3 has 16 amino acids. The V gene's germline CDR1 is SGHDT and CDR2 YYEEEE. Trimming removed 2 bases from V and 7 bases from J; junction bases left unmatched: 11. As DNA, the CDR3 is TGTGCCAGCAGCTTCCTGGAGAGGGGGCGAAGTGAAAAACTGTTTTTT. This sequence encodes CASSFLERGRSEKLFF.

V is TRBV19 and J is TRBJ2-7; D gene uncertain. With 5 bases removed from V and 3 bases from J, the gap between germline ends came to 14 bases. Looked up from germline, CDR1 is LNHDA and CDR2 is SQIVND (reference sequence). The CDR3 runs 14 residues. The CDR3 region is CASSVGIDFYEQYF. The CDR3 DNA follows: TGTGCCAGTAGTGTTGGAATAGACTTCTACGAGCAGTACTTC.

This clone appeared many times. This chain uses TRBV24-1 with TRBJ2-2; maybe TRBD2 (7 bases). The ends were cut back, 6 bases at V and 5 bases at J, with 18 bases in the middle. Germline V gene data show CDR1 as KGHDR and CDR2 as SFDVKD. This CDR3 spans 16 amino acids. CDR3 DNA: TGTGCCACCAGTCGCTCGGGAGGAGGGGGTACCGGGGAGCTGTTTTTT. Residues: CATSRSGGGGTGELFF.

This CDR3 reads CSVERGMGETQYF. The CDR3 nucleotides read TGCAGCGTTGAACGAGGGATGGGAGAGACCCAGTACTTC. This chain connects TRBV29-1 to TRBJ2-5; a possible D gene is TRBD2 (5 bases). The V gene's germline CDR1 is SQVTM and CDR2 ANQGSEA. This CDR3 has 13 amino acids. Trimming stripped 2 bases from V and 4 bases from J, with 11 bases between. The complete variable domain, with remaining parts taken from reference TRBV29-1 and TRBJ2-5, reads SAVISQKPSRDICQRGTSLTIQCQVDSQVTMMFWYRQQPGQSLTLIATANQGSEATYESGFVIDKFPISRPNLTFSTLTVSNMSPEDSSIYLCSVERGMGETQYFGPGTRLLVL.

This clone was observed once. V is TRBV30 and J is TRBJ2-3; D is undetermined. The CDR3 contains 13 residues. Trimming stripped 5 bases from V and 8 bases from J, with 17 bases between. Germline V lookup: CDR1 GTSNPN, CDR2 SVGIG (reference sequence). CDR3 residues: CAWETLEIGTQYF. In DNA form, the CDR3 reads TGTGCCTGGGAAACCCTAGAGATCGGTACGCAGTATTTT.

This chain joins TRBV18 and TRBJ1-6, with a weak D call TRBD1 (5 bases). Trimming removed 1 base at V and 9 bases at J, with 16 bases between. The germline CDR1 and CDR2 sequences are KGHSH and LQKENI. This CDR3 is 16 amino acids long. In DNA, the CDR3 is TGTGCCAGCTCACCACAGGTTAGCGGGGGGGGTTCACCCCTCCACTTT. Translating it yields CASSPQVSGGGSPLHF. The full variable domain, with the rest looked up from reference TRBV18 and TRBJ1-6, is NAGVMQNPRHLVRRRGQEARLRCSPMKGHSHVYWYRQLPEEGLKFMVYLQKENIIDESGMPKERFSAEFPKEGPSILRIQQVVRGDSAAYFCASSPQVSGGGSPLHFGNGTRLTVT.

This chain uses TRBV19 with TRBJ1-2, with TRBD1 as a possible D gene (6 bases). Germline CDR1 reads LNHDA; CDR2 reads SQIVND (reference sequence). V was pared by 2 bases and J by 4 bases, with 14 bases between. CDR3 size: 15 residues. This chain's CDR3 is CASSIMPQGGYGYTF. The CDR3 bases are TGTGCCAGTAGTATAATGCCACAGGGTGGCTATGGCTACACCTTC.

A few counts support this clone. The V and J genes are TRBV5-1 and TRBJ2-6; D possibly corresponds to TRBD1 (6 bases). This CDR3 spans 19 amino acids. The germline gives CDR1 SGHRS, CDR2 YFSETQ. Trimming shortened V by 5 bases and J by 0 bases, and 21 bases separated the two germline ends. The chain's CDR3 is CASRLDSDSSYSGANVLTF. CDR3 nucleotide sequence: TGCGCCAGCAGACTGGACTCGGACAGTTCCTACTCTGGGGCCAACGTCCTGACTTTC.